This TCR beta chain was identified during a study of T cells after yellow fever vaccination. The study's findings and limits: Just a small share of clonotypes turned up in the CD4 compartment as well as the CD8 compartment.

CDR1 and CDR2 from the germline V gene are SGHRS and YFSETQ. With 4 bases clipped from V and 2 bases from J, the junction kept 8 bases outside the gene matches. This CDR3 has 16 residues. A few counts support this clonotype. The antigen is undetermined. One entry per CDR3 protein results from TCRdb running MiXCR on the 5' RACE reads. The sample shows hundreds of thousands of distinct CDR3 sequences, over 8% of them seen only once. The chain recombines TRBV5-1 with TRBJ2-1; 8 bases line up with TRBD1. This sequence was found in a man between 18 and 35 years old who received the YFV17D yellow fever vaccine. Sequencing was performed on PBMCs, taken on the day of the first yellow fever vaccination. CDR3 nucleotides: TGCGCCAGCAGCCCGGAGTGGACAGGGCCCTACAATGAGCAGTTCTTC. This translates into CASSPEWTGPYNEQFF.